A selection of T cell receptor beta chains follows, all from one sample in a study of T-cell memory formation after mild COVID-19. TCRdb fed the 5' RACE reads into MiXCR, producing one record per CDR3 protein. The table records around 300,000 distinct CDR3 sequences, approximately 15% of them present only once. The sample taken for sequencing was PBMCs or a T cell subset sorted from them (not recorded which). The receptor source for this set is a man aged 18 to 30 who had mild COVID-19 (a few samples of this study predate the infection). Cell type and time point are not known. Each CDR3 is given with its conserved first and last residue. A D gene is named only where the DNA matches it firmly. Rows may omit the clone size; those that give it use once, few, many or a size class.

abundance: few; j_gene: TRBJ1-2; v_gene: TRBV12-3/TRBV12-4; d_gene: -; len: 12; CDR3nt: -; CDR3aa: CASSLVVGPGTF
abundance: few; j_gene: TRBJ1-1; v_gene: TRBV5-1; d_gene: -; len: 15; CDR3nt: TGCGCCAGCAGCTGGATCGACAGCGCAAACACTGAAGCTTTCTTT; CDR3aa: CASSWIDSANTEAFF
abundance: many; j_gene: TRBJ2-7; v_gene: TRBV5-1; d_gene: -; len: 15; CDR3nt: TGCGCCAGCAGCCGCAGGGTGGGGGCGAGCCACGAGCAGTACTTC; CDR3aa: CASSRRVGASHEQYF
abundance: once; j_gene: TRBJ2-6; v_gene: TRBV5-1; d_gene: -; len: 14; CDR3nt: TGCGCCAGCAGCTTAGATTCTGGGGCCAACGTCCTGACTTTC; CDR3aa: CASSLDSGANVLTF
abundance: once; j_gene: TRBJ1-4; v_gene: TRBV28; d_gene: -; len: 14; CDR3nt: TGTGCCAGCAGTCGAGGGGGGAGGGATGAAAAACTGTTTTTT; CDR3aa: CASSRGGRDEKLFF
abundance: few; j_gene: TRBJ2-1; v_gene: TRBV24-1; d_gene: -; len: 15; CDR3nt: TGTGCCACCGGGGGGGAGGGGGGCTCCTACAATGAGCAGTTCTTC; CDR3aa: CATGGEGGSYNEQFF
abundance: few; j_gene: TRBJ2-5; v_gene: TRBV18; d_gene: -; len: 13; CDR3nt: TGTGCCAGCTCACCGGGGATTCAAGAGACCCAGTACTTC; CDR3aa: CASSPGIQETQYF
abundance: few; j_gene: TRBJ1-1; v_gene: TRBV20-1; d_gene: -; len: 14; CDR3nt: TGCAGTGCTAGGGGGCAGGGCGGGTACACTGAAGCTTTCTTT; CDR3aa: CSARGQGGYTEAFF
abundance: few; j_gene: TRBJ1-3; v_gene: TRBV18; d_gene: -; len: 15; CDR3nt: TGTGCCAGCTCACCAAACGGGGTCTCTGGAAACACCATATATTTT; CDR3aa: CASSPNGVSGNTIYF
abundance: few; j_gene: TRBJ2-3; v_gene: TRBV7-2; d_gene: -; len: 12; CDR3nt: TGTGCCAGCAGCGCCGTCACAGATACGCAGTATTTT; CDR3aa: CASSAVTDTQYF
abundance: few; j_gene: TRBJ1-1; v_gene: TRBV7-2; d_gene: TRBD1; len: 17; CDR3nt: TGTGCCAGCAGCCAAGGGGGACAGGGGGCGCTGAGAACTGAAGCTTTCTTT; CDR3aa: CASSQGGQGALRTEAFF
abundance: -; j_gene: TRBJ1-5; v_gene: TRBV28; d_gene: TRBD1; len: 16; CDR3nt: TGTGCCAGCAGCCCTACAGGGGGCGGGGGGACTCAGCCCCAGCATTTT; CDR3aa: CASSPTGGGGTQPQHF
abundance: few; j_gene: TRBJ1-4; v_gene: TRBV7-9; d_gene: -; len: 14; CDR3nt: TGTGCCAGCAGCTCCCTAGCAAATAATGAAAAACTGTTTTTT; CDR3aa: CASSSLANNEKLFF
abundance: -; j_gene: TRBJ2-7; v_gene: TRBV5-5; d_gene: TRBD2; len: 15; CDR3nt: TGTGCCAGCAGTCCAGGGAGGGAACTTATCTACGAGCAGTACTTC; CDR3aa: CASSPGRELIYEQYF
abundance: few; j_gene: TRBJ2-3; v_gene: TRBV5-1; d_gene: -; len: 15; CDR3nt: TGCGCCAGCAGCTCAGAGGGACACCGCACAGATACGCAGTATTTT; CDR3aa: CASSSEGHRTDTQYF
abundance: -; j_gene: TRBJ2-1; v_gene: TRBV20-1; d_gene: TRBD2; len: 13; CDR3nt: TGCAGTGTAGTAGGACTAGCGGACAATGAGCAGTTCTTC; CDR3aa: CSVVGLADNEQFF
abundance: few; j_gene: TRBJ2-7; v_gene: TRBV6-2/TRBV6-3; d_gene: TRBD1; len: 14; CDR3nt: TGTGCCAGCAGTGGATACGGACAGGGGGACGAGCAGTACTTC; CDR3aa: CASSGYGQGDEQYF
abundance: -; j_gene: TRBJ2-3; v_gene: TRBV7-2; d_gene: -; len: 16; CDR3nt: TGTGCCAGCAGCAACCGTTTTGGAGTTCGTACAGATACGCAGTATTTT; CDR3aa: CASSNRFGVRTDTQYF
abundance: few; j_gene: TRBJ1-1; v_gene: TRBV6-5; d_gene: -; len: 13; CDR3nt: TGTGCCCCTGACCGGGCGGTTAACACTGAAGCTTTCTTT; CDR3aa: CAPDRAVNTEAFF
abundance: few; j_gene: TRBJ1-4; v_gene: TRBV7-2; d_gene: -; len: 16; CDR3nt: TGTGCCAGCAGCTTAGGCGGGGGAAGGACTAATGAAAAACTGTTTTTT; CDR3aa: CASSLGGGRTNEKLFF
abundance: -; j_gene: TRBJ2-5; v_gene: TRBV19; d_gene: TRBD1; len: 17; CDR3nt: TGTGCCAGTAGTATGAGGGGGCCCCCCCGGTTCCAAGAGACCCAGTACTTC; CDR3aa: CASSMRGPPRFQETQYF
abundance: few; j_gene: TRBJ2-1; v_gene: TRBV12-3/TRBV12-4; d_gene: TRBD2; len: 14; CDR3nt: TGTGCCAGCACGACTAGCGGGGGGTACAATGAGCAGTTCTTC; CDR3aa: CASTTSGGYNEQFF
abundance: -; j_gene: TRBJ1-2; v_gene: TRBV4-1; d_gene: -; len: 17; CDR3nt: TGCGCCAGCAGCCAAGTGGGGAGTGGCAGGGAGAATGATGGCTACACCTTC; CDR3aa: CASSQVGSGRENDGYTF
abundance: many; j_gene: TRBJ1-6; v_gene: TRBV20-1; d_gene: TRBD1; len: 13; CDR3nt: TGCAGTGCGGTACAGGGGGATGCATCACCCCTCCACTTT; CDR3aa: CSAVQGDASPLHF
abundance: once; j_gene: TRBJ2-1; v_gene: TRBV19; d_gene: -; len: 14; CDR3nt: TGTGCCAGCTCGATGGGGGTGGCCTACAATGAGCAGTTCTTC; CDR3aa: CASSMGVAYNEQFF
abundance: few; j_gene: TRBJ1-1; v_gene: TRBV10-3; d_gene: TRBD1; len: 15; CDR3nt: TGTGCCATCAGTGGAGTAAGGGACAGTAAATCTGAAGCTTTCTTT; CDR3aa: CAISGVRDSKSEAFF
abundance: -; j_gene: TRBJ2-4; v_gene: TRBV15; d_gene: TRBD2; len: 19; CDR3nt: TGTGCCACCAGCAGTAAGACTAGCGGGGGGTTTAGGGTCAAAAACATTCAGTACTTC; CDR3aa: CATSSKTSGGFRVKNIQYF
abundance: few; j_gene: TRBJ2-3; v_gene: TRBV5-6; d_gene: -; len: 16; CDR3nt: TGTGCCAGCATCTGGGGCGGGCCTAGCACCACAGATACGCAGTATTTT; CDR3aa: CASIWGGPSTTDTQYF
abundance: few; j_gene: TRBJ2-1; v_gene: TRBV6-2/TRBV6-3; d_gene: -; len: 12; CDR3nt: TGTGCCAGCAGTGGGACTCCAAATGAGCAGTTCTTC; CDR3aa: CASSGTPNEQFF
abundance: few; j_gene: TRBJ2-1; v_gene: TRBV6-6; d_gene: -; len: 11; CDR3nt: TGTGCCAGCGGCGATTACAATGAGCAGTTCTTC; CDR3aa: CASGDYNEQFF
abundance: few; j_gene: TRBJ1-1; v_gene: TRBV12-3/TRBV12-4; d_gene: -; len: 15; CDR3nt: TGTGCCAGCAGTGCGTACTTGACAGGAATCACTGAAGCTTTCTTT; CDR3aa: CASSAYLTGITEAFF
abundance: few; j_gene: TRBJ2-7; v_gene: TRBV6-5; d_gene: -; len: 13; CDR3nt: TGTGCCAGCGTTGATCCAGGAAACTACGAGCAGTACTTC; CDR3aa: CASVDPGNYEQYF
abundance: -; j_gene: TRBJ1-5; v_gene: TRBV29-1; d_gene: -; len: 15; CDR3nt: TGCAGCGTGTTATTAGACGGGAATAGCAATCAGCCCCAGCATTTT; CDR3aa: CSVLLDGNSNQPQHF
abundance: -; j_gene: TRBJ2-2; v_gene: TRBV12-3/TRBV12-4; d_gene: -; len: 15; CDR3nt: TGTGCCAGCAATCGAGAACAGGCGAACACCGGGGAGCTGATTTTT; CDR3aa: CASNREQANTGELIF
abundance: few; j_gene: TRBJ1-2; v_gene: TRBV7-2; d_gene: -; len: 13; CDR3nt: TGTGCCAGCAGCTTAATGTCGGACTATGGCTACACCTTC; CDR3aa: CASSLMSDYGYTF
abundance: -; j_gene: TRBJ1-4; v_gene: TRBV27; d_gene: -; len: 14; CDR3nt: TGTGCCAGCAGTTTATTCAGGCATACCGAGAAACTGTTTTTT; CDR3aa: CASSLFRHTEKLFF
abundance: -; j_gene: TRBJ2-2; v_gene: TRBV24-1; d_gene: TRBD2; len: 17; CDR3nt: TGTGCCACCAGTGATCCAACAGCGGGAGGCAACACCGGGGAGCTGTTTTTT; CDR3aa: CATSDPTAGGNTGELFF
abundance: -; j_gene: TRBJ2-5; v_gene: TRBV5-6; d_gene: -; len: 16; CDR3nt: TGTGCCAGCAGCCCCACGGGGGCCTCGTACCAAGAGACCCAGTACTTC; CDR3aa: CASSPTGASYQETQYF
abundance: few; j_gene: TRBJ2-6; v_gene: TRBV5-6; d_gene: TRBD1; len: 16; CDR3nt: TGTGCCAGCAGCCGGACAGGGGACTCTGGGGCCAACGTCCTGACTTTC; CDR3aa: CASSRTGDSGANVLTF
abundance: few; j_gene: TRBJ2-1; v_gene: TRBV3-1; d_gene: -; len: 15; CDR3nt: TGTGCCAGCAGCCAGAGGGGGTTCCTCTACAATGAGCAGTTCTTC; CDR3aa: CASSQRGFLYNEQFF
abundance: -; j_gene: TRBJ2-2; v_gene: TRBV10-3; d_gene: -; len: 15; CDR3nt: TGTGCCACCGTCGACCGGGACCAGAACACCGGGGAGCTGTTTTTT; CDR3aa: CATVDRDQNTGELFF
abundance: -; j_gene: TRBJ2-3; v_gene: TRBV9; d_gene: -; len: 14; CDR3nt: TGTGCCAGCAGCCCAAGACTACGCCCCGATACGCAGTATTTT; CDR3aa: CASSPRLRPDTQYF
abundance: many; j_gene: TRBJ2-1; v_gene: TRBV6-2/TRBV6-3; d_gene: -; len: 14; CDR3nt: TGTGCCAGCAGTTATACAACGGATCACCCTCGGCAGTTCTTC; CDR3aa: CASSYTTDHPRQFF
abundance: many; j_gene: TRBJ2-5; v_gene: TRBV7-2; d_gene: -; len: 13; CDR3nt: TGTGCCAGCAGCTTAGGTGCGGAAGAGACCCAGTACTTC; CDR3aa: CASSLGAEETQYF
abundance: few; j_gene: TRBJ1-2; v_gene: TRBV7-9; d_gene: -; len: 14; CDR3nt: TGTGCCAGCAGCTTAGTCGCAGCCTTCTATGGCTACACCTTC; CDR3aa: CASSLVAAFYGYTF
abundance: -; j_gene: TRBJ1-1; v_gene: TRBV20-1; d_gene: -; len: 13; CDR3nt: TGCAGTGCTAGAGATGGTCGCACCACTGAAGCTTTCTTT; CDR3aa: CSARDGRTTEAFF
abundance: -; j_gene: TRBJ2-3; v_gene: TRBV21-1; d_gene: -; len: 11; CDR3nt: TGTGCCAGCAGCAAGCGGGTGGGGGAGTATTTT; CDR3aa: CASSKRVGEYF
abundance: -; j_gene: TRBJ1-1; v_gene: TRBV10-3; d_gene: -; len: 16; CDR3nt: TGTGCCATCAGGGGGATAGACGAGGGCGCGGGCGCTGAAGCTTTCTTT; CDR3aa: CAIRGIDEGAGAEAFF
abundance: few; j_gene: TRBJ1-1; v_gene: TRBV5-1; d_gene: -; len: 14; CDR3nt: TGCGCCAGCAGACTGCGGGACACGAACACTGAAGCTTTCTTT; CDR3aa: CASRLRDTNTEAFF
abundance: few; j_gene: TRBJ2-1; v_gene: TRBV4-1; d_gene: -; len: 13; CDR3nt: TGCGCCAGCAGCCCCTCGGGCCAGGGAAAGCAGTTCTTC; CDR3aa: CASSPSGQGKQFF
abundance: -; j_gene: TRBJ2-5; v_gene: TRBV5-1; d_gene: TRBD2; len: 17; CDR3nt: TGCGCCAGCAGCCCAGCCCTTAGCGGGAGGTTCCAAGAGACCCAGTACTTC; CDR3aa: CASSPALSGRFQETQYF
abundance: -; j_gene: TRBJ1-2; v_gene: TRBV11-2; d_gene: -; len: 12; CDR3nt: TGTGCCAGCAGCCCCCCCCGGCGAGGCTACACCTTC; CDR3aa: CASSPPRRGYTF
abundance: few; j_gene: TRBJ2-3; v_gene: TRBV27; d_gene: -; len: 14; CDR3nt: TGTGCCAGCAGTCCGATTGGGGGACCAGATACGCAGTATTTT; CDR3aa: CASSPIGGPDTQYF
abundance: -; j_gene: TRBJ2-5; v_gene: TRBV6-6; d_gene: TRBD2; len: 14; CDR3nt: TGTGCCAGCAGTTACCGGGGAGGGGAAGAGACCCAGTACTTC; CDR3aa: CASSYRGGEETQYF
abundance: -; j_gene: TRBJ1-5; v_gene: TRBV24-1; d_gene: TRBD1; len: 17; CDR3nt: TGTGCCACCAGTGATTCCGGAAGGGACAGGACTTATCAGCCCCAGCATTTT; CDR3aa: CATSDSGRDRTYQPQHF
abundance: few; j_gene: TRBJ2-7; v_gene: TRBV5-1; d_gene: TRBD2; len: 17; CDR3nt: TGCGCCAGCAGCTTGGGAGGGGAGGGACCGCGAACCTACGAGCAGTACTTC; CDR3aa: CASSLGGEGPRTYEQYF
abundance: medium-sized; j_gene: TRBJ2-3; v_gene: TRBV7-2; d_gene: -; len: 14; CDR3nt: TGTGCCAGCAGCTCGACCAGGGTCGGAGATACGCAGTATTTT; CDR3aa: CASSSTRVGDTQYF